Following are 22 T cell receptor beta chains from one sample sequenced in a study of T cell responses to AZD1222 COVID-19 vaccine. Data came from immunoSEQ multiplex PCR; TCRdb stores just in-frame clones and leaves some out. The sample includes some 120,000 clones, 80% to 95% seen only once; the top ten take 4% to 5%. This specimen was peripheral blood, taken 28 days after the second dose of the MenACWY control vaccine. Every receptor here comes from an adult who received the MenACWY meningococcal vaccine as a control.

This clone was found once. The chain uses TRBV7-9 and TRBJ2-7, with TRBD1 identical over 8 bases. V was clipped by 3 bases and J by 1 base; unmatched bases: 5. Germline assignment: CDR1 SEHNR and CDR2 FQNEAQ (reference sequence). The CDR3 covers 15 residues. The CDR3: CASSFTQGASYEQYF. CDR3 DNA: TGTGCCAGCAGCTTTACGCAGGGGGCGTCCTACGAGCAGTACTTC. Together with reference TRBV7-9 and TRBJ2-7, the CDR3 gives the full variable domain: DTGVSQNPRHKITKRGQNVTFRCDPISEHNRLYWYRQTLGQGPEFLTYFQNEAQLEKSRLLSDRFSAERPKGSFSTLEIQRTEQGDSAMYLCASSFTQGASYEQYFGPGTRLTVT.

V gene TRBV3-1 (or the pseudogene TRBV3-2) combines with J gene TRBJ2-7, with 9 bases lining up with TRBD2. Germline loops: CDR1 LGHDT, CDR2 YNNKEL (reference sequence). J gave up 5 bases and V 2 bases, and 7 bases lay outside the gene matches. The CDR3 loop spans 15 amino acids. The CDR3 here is CASSQLGLARNEQYV. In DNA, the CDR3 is TGTGCCAGCAGCCAATTGGGACTAGCTCGAAACGAGCAGTACGTC.

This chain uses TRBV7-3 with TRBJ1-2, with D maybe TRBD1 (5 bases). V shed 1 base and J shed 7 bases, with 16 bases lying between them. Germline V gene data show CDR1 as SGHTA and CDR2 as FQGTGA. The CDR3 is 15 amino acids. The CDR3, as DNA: TGTGCCAGCAGCTTAAGCTCGGGGGACTTTTCTGGCTACACCTTC. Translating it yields CASSLSSGDFSGYTF.

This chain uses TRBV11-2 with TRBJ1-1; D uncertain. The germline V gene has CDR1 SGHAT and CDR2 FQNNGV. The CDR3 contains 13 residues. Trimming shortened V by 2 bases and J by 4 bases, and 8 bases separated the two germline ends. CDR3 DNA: TGTGCCAGCAGCTTACGGAGAGCCACTGAAGCTTTCTTT. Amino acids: CASSLRRATEAFF. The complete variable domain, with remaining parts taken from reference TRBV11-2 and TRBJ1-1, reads EAGVAQSPRYKIIEKRQSVAFWCNPISGHATLYWYQQILGQGPKLLIQFQNNGVVDDSQLPKDRFSAERLKGVDSTLKIQPAKLEDSAVYLCASSLRRATEAFFGQGTRLTVV.

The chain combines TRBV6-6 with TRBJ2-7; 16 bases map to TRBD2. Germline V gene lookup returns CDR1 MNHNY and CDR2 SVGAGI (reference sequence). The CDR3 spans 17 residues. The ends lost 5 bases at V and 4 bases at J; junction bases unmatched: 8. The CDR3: CASSHGTSGREFYEQYF. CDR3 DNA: TGTGCCAGCAGTCACGGGACTAGCGGGAGGGAGTTTTACGAGCAGTACTTC.

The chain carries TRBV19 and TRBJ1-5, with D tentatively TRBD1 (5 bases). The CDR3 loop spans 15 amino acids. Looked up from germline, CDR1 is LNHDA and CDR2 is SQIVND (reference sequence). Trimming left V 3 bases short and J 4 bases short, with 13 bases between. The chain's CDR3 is CASSMGRDLNQPQHF. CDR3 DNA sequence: TGTGCCAGTAGTATGGGCAGGGACCTTAATCAGCCCCAGCATTTT.

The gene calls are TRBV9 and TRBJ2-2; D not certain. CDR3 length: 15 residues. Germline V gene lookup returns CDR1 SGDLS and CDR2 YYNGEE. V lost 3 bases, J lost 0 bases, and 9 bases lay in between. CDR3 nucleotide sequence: TGTGCCAGCAGCGAACGAGGAACGAACACCGGGGAGCTGTTTTTT. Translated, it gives CASSERGTNTGELFF.

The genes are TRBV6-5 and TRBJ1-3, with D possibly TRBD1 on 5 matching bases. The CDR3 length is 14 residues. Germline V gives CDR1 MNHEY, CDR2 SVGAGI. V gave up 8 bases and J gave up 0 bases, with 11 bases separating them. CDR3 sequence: CASGQGFSGNTIYF. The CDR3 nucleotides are TGTGCCAGCGGCCAGGGTTTCTCTGGAAACACCATATATTTT.

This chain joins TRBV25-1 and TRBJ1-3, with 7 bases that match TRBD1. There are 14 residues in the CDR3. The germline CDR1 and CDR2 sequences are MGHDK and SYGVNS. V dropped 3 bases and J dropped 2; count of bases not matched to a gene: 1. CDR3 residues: CASSDTGAGNTIYF. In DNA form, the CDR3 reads TGTGCCAGCAGTGACACAGGGGCTGGAAACACCATATATTTT. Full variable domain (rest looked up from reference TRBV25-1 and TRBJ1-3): EADIYQTPRYLVIGTGKKITLECSQTMGHDKMYWYQQDPGMELHLIHYSYGVNSTEKGDLSSESTVSRIRTEHFPLTLESARPSHTSQYLCASSDTGAGNTIYFGEGSWLTVV.

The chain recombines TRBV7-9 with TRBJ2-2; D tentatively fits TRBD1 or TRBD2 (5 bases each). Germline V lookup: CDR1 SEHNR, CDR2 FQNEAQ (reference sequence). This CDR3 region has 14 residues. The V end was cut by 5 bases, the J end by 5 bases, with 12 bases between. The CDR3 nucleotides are TGTGCCAGCAGCCAAGGGACCGAGACCGGGGAGCTGTTTTTT. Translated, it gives CASSQGTETGELFF.

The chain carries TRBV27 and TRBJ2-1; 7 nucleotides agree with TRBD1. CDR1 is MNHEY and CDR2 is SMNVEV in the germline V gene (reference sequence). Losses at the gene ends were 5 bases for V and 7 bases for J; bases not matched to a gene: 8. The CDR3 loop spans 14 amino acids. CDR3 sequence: CASSQNRGGNEQFF. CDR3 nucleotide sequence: TGTGCCAGCAGTCAAAACAGGGGCGGGAATGAGCAGTTCTTC.

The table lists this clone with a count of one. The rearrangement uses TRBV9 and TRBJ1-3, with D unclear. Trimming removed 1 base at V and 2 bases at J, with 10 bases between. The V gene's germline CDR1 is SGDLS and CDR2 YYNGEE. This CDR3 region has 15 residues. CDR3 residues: CASSVLADPGNTIYF. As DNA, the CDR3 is TGTGCCAGCAGCGTATTAGCAGATCCTGGAAACACCATATATTTT.

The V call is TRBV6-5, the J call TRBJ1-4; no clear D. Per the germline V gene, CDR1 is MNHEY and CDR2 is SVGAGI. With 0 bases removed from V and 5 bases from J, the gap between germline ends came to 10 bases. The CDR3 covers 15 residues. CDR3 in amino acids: CASSYSLGSNEKLFF. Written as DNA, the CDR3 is TGTGCCAGCAGTTACTCGCTGGGATCGAATGAAAAACTGTTTTTT.

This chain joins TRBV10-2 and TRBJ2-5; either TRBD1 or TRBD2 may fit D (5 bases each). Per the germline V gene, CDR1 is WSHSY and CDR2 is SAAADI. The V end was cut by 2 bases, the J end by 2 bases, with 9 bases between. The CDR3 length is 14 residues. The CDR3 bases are TGCGCCAGCAGTGAGACGGGACCGCAAGAGACCCAGTACTTC. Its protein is CASSETGPQETQYF.

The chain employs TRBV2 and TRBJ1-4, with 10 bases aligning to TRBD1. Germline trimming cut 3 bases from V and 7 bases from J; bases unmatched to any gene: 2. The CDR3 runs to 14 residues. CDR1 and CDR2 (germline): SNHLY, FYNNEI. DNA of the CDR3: TGTGCCAGCAGTGACCGGGACAGGGGTGAAAAACTGTTTTTT. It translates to CASSDRDRGEKLFF.

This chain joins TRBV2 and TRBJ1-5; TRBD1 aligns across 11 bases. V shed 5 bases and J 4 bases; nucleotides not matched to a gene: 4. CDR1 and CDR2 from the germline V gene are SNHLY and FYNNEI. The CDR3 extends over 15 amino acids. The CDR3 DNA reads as TGTGCCAGCAGTAGGGACAGGGGGACTAATCAGCCCCAGCATTTT. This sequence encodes CASSRDRGTNQPQHF.

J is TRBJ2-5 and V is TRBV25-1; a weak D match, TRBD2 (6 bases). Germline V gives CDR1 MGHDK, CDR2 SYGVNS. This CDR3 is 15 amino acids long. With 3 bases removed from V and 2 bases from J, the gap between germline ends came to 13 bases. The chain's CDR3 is CASSDIGLTQETQYF. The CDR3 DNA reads TGTGCCAGCAGTGATATAGGACTAACACAAGAGACCCAGTACTTC.

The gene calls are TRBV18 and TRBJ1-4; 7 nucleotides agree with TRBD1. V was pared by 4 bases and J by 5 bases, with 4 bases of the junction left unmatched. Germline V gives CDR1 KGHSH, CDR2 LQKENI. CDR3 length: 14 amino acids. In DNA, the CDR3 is TGTGCCAGCTCACAGTCGACAGGGAATGAAAAACTGTTTTTT. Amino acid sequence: CASSQSTGNEKLFF.

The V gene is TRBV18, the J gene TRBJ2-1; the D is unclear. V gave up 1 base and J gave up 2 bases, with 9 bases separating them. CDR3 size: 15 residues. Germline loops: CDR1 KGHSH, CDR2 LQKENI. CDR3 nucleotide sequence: TGTGCCAGCTCACCACTGGGGTCTGCCTACAATGAGCAGTTCTTC. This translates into CASSPLGSAYNEQFF.

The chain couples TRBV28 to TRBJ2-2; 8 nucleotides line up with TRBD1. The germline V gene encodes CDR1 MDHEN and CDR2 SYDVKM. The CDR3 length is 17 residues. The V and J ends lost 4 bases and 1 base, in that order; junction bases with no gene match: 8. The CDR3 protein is CASSSRQGSKNTGELFF. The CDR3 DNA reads TGTGCCAGCAGTTCCCGACAGGGGAGCAAGAACACCGGGGAGCTGTTTTTT.

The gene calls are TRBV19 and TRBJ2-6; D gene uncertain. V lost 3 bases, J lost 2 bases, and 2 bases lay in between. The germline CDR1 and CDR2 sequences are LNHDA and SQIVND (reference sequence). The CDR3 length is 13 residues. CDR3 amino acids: CASSITGANVLTF. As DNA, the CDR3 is TGTGCCAGTAGTATTACTGGGGCCAACGTCCTGACTTTC.

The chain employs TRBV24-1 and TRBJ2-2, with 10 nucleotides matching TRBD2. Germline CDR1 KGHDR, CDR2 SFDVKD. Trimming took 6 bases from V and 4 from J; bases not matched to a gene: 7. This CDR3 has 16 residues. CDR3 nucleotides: TGTGCCACCAGTTTGAACCAGCGGGGGGGCACCGGGGAGCTGTTTTTT. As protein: CATSLNQRGGTGELFF.